One and the same sample provided the 8 T cell receptor beta chains below, sequenced in a study of T cells expressing NK-cell markers. TCRdb re-called the 5' RACE reads and gives one entry per CDR3 protein, without DNA. The record lists about 440,000 distinct CDR3 sequences, of which the ten most abundant hold 7.3%. Sequencing was carried out using blood T cells: a sorted CD56 or NKG2C T cell subset, CD4+ or CD8+ T cells, or bulk PBMC T cells (not recorded which). Receptors originate from a woman aged 18 to 75 in good health.

The chain uses TRBV4-3 and TRBJ2-5; absent DNA, TCRdb's TRBD2 call cannot be checked. This CDR3 is 15 amino acids long. The V gene's germline CDR1 is LGHNA and CDR2 YSLEER. The chain's CDR3 is CASSQGAGGQETQYF.

The V and J genes are TRBV19 and TRBJ1-2; TCRdb indicates TRBD1, and absent DNA this call remains unverified. Looked up from germline, CDR1 is LNHDA and CDR2 is SQIVND (reference sequence). The CDR3 runs 15 residues. CDR3 sequence reads: CARSIGTASSYGYTF.

V gene TRBV27 combines with J gene TRBJ2-5; the D gene TCRdb calls, TRBD1, cannot be checked with no DNA. The CDR3 has 14 residues. CDR1 is MNHEY and CDR2 is SMNVEV in the germline V gene (reference sequence). The CDR3 loop reads CASSHRAWGETQYF.

The gene calls are TRBV29-1 and TRBJ2-1; TCRdb designates TRBD1, a call that cannot be tested without DNA. Looked up from germline, CDR1 is SQVTM and CDR2 is ANQGSEA. The length of the CDR3 is 15 residues. This chain's CDR3 is CSVEVTGAPYNEQFF.

The gene calls are TRBV9 and TRBJ1-2; TCRdb outputs TRBD1, but without DNA this stays unchecked. The germline V gene has CDR1 SGDLS and CDR2 YYNGEE. The CDR3 is made up of 17 amino acids. CDR3 region: CASSGGITQTGPDGYTF.

The chain links TRBV6-5 to TRBJ1-5. The length of the CDR3 is 14 residues. Per germline, CDR1 MNHEY and CDR2 SVGAGI. Here the CDR3 reads CASRGKTANQPQHF.

The chain employs TRBV12-3 or TRBV12-4 and TRBJ2-5; TCRdb lists TRBD2, though no DNA is available to test this call. This CDR3 is 17 amino acids long. The chain's CDR3 is CASSPLIAGPLQETQYF.

This rearrangement joins TRBV24-1 to TRBJ2-1; as DNA is missing, the TRBD1 call by TCRdb cannot be tested. The CDR3 length is 15 residues. From germline, CDR1 is KGHDR and CDR2 SFDVKD. The CDR3 is CATAEGQLGSDEQFF.